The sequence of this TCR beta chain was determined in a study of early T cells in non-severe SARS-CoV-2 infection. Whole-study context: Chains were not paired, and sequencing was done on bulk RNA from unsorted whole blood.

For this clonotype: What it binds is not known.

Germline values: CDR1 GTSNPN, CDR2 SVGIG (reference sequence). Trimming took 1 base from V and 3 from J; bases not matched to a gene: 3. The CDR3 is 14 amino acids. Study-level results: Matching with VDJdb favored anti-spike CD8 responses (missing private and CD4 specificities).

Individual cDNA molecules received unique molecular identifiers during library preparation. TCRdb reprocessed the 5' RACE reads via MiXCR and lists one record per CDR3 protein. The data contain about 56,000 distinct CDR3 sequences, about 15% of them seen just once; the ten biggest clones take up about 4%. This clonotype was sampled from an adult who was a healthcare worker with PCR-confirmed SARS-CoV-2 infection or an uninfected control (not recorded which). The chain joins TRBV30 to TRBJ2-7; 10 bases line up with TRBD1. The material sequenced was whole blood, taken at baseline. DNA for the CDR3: TGTGCCTGGAGTGCCGGGACAGGGGACTACGAGCAGTACTTC. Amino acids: CAWSAGTGDYEQYF.